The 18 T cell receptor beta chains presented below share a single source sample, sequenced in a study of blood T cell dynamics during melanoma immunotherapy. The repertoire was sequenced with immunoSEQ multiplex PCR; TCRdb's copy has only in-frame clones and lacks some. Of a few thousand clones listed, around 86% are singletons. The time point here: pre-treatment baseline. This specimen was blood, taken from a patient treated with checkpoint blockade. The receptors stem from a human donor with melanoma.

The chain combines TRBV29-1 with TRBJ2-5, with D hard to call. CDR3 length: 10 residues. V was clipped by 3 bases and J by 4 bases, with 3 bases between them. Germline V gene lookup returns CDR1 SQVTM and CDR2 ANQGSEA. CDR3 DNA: TGCAGCGTTGAGGGAGAGACCCAGTACTTC. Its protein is CSVEGETQYF. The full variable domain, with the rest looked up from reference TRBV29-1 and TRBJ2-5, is SAVISQKPSRDICQRGTSLTIQCQVDSQVTMMFWYRQQPGQSLTLIATANQGSEATYESGFVIDKFPISRPNLTFSTLTVSNMSPEDSSIYLCSVEGETQYFGPGTRLLVL.

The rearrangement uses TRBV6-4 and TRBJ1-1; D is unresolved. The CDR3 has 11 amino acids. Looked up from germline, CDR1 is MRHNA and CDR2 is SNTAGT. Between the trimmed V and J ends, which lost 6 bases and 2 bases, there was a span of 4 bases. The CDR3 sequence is CASRDNTEAFF. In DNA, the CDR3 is TGTGCCAGCAGGGACAACACTGAAGCTTTCTTT.

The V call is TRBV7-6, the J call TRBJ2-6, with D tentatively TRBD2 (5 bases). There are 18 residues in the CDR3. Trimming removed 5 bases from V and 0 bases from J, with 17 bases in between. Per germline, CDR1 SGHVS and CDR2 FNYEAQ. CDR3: CASSELPPGGSGANVLTF. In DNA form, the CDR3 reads TGTGCCAGCAGCGAGCTTCCTCCAGGAGGCTCTGGGGCCAACGTCCTGACTTTC. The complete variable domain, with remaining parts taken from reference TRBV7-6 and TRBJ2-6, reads GAGVSQSPRYKVTKRGQDVALRCDPISGHVSLYWYRQALGQGPEFLTYFNYEAQQDKSGLPNDRFSAERPEGSISTLTIQRTEQRDSAMYRCASSELPPGGSGANVLTFGAGSRLTVL.

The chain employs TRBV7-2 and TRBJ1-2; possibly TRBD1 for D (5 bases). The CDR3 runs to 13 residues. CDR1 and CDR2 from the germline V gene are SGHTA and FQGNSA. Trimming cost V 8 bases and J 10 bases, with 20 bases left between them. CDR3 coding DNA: TGTGCCAGCCGGGGTGCGGGGCAGGTTGCCTACACCTTC. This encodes CASRGAGQVAYTF.

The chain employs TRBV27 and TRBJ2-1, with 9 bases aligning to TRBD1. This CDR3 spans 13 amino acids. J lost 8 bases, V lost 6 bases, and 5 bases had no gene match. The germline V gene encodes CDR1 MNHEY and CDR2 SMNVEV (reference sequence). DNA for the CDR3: TGTGCCAGCAGGGGACAGGGACACGATGAGCAGTTCTTC. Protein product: CASRGQGHDEQFF.

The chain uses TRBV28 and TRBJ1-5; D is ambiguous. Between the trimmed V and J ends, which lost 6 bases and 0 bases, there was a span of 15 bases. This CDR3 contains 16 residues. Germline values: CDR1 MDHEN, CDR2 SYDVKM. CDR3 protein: CASRGRTIYSNQPQHF. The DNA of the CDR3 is TGTGCCAGCAGAGGCAGAACAATTTATAGCAATCAGCCCCAGCATTTT.

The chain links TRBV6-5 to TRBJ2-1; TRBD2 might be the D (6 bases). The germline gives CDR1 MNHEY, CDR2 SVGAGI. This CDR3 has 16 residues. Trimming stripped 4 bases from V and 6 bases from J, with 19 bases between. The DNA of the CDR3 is TGTGCCAGCAGTTCTCTTATCCGGGACTTACTCAATGAGCAGTTCTTC. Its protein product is CASSSLIRDLLNEQFF.

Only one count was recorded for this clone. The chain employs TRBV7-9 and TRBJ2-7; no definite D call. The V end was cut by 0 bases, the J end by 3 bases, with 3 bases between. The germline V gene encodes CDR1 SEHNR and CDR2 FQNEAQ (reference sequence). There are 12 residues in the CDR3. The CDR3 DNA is TGTGCCAGCAGCTTAGCTGTCTACGAGCAGTACTTC. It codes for CASSLAVYEQYF.

CDR3 coding DNA: TGTGCCACCAGCAGTAATCAGGGGACGGGGGCTTACAATGAGCAGTTCTTC. Its translation is CATSSNQGTGAYNEQFF. V and J are TRBV15 and TRBJ2-1; the D gene could be TRBD1 or TRBD2 (6 bases each). The CDR3 is 17 amino acids. The ends were cut back, 3 bases at V and 4 bases at J, with 19 bases in the middle. Per germline, CDR1 LNHNV and CDR2 YYDKDF (reference sequence).

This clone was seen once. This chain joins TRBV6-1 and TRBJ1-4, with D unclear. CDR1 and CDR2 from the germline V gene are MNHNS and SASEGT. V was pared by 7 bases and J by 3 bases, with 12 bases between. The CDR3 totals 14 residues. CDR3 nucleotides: TGTGCCAGCACTCGGAAGGACCCTAATGAAAAACTGTTTTTT. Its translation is CASTRKDPNEKLFF.

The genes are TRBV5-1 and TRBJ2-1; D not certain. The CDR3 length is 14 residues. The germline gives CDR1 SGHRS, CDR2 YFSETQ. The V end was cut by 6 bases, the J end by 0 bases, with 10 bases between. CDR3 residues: CASTAQSSYNEQFF. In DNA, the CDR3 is TGCGCCAGCACGGCGCAGAGCTCCTACAATGAGCAGTTCTTC.

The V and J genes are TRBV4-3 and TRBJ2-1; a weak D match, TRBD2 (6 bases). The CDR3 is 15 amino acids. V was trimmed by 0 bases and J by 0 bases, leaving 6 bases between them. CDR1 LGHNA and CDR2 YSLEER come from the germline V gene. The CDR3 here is CASSQETSSYNEQFF. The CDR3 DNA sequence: TGCGCCAGCAGCCAAGAGACTAGCTCCTACAATGAGCAGTTCTTC.

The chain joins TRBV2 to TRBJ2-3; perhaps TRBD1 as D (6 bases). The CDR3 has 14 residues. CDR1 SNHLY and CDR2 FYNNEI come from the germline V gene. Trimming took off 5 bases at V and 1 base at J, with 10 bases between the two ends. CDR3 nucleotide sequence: TGTGCCAGCAGTACCTCAGGGGGCACAGATACGCAGTATTTT. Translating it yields CASSTSGGTDTQYF.

CDR3 bases: TGTGCCTGGAGTGCAGTGTCAGGGTACGGCGGTGAAAAACTGTTTTTT. It codes for CAWSAVSGYGGEKLFF. V and J are TRBV30 and TRBJ1-4; D may be TRBD1 (5 bases). With 1 base removed from V and 7 bases from J, the gap between germline ends came to 19 bases. CDR1 and CDR2 (germline): GTSNPN, SVGIG (reference sequence). There are 16 residues in the CDR3. The variable domain in full, with the rest retrieved from reference TRBV30 and TRBJ1-4, is SQTIHQWPATLVQPVGSPLSLECTVEGTSNPNLYWYRQAAGRGLQLLFYSVGIGQISSEVPQNLSASRPQDRQFILSSKKLLLSDSGFYLCAWSAVSGYGGEKLFFGSGTQLSVL.

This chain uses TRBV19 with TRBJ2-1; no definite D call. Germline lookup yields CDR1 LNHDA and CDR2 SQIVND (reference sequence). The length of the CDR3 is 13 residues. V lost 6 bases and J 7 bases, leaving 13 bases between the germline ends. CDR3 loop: CASSPGFRNEQFF. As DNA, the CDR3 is TGTGCCAGTAGCCCCGGGTTCAGGAATGAGCAGTTCTTC.

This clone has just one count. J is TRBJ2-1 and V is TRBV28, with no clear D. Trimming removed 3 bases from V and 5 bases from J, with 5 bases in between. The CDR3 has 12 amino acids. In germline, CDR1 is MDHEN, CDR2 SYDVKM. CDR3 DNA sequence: TGTGCCAGCAGTTTTCTGAACAATGAGCAGTTCTTC. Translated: CASSFLNNEQFF.

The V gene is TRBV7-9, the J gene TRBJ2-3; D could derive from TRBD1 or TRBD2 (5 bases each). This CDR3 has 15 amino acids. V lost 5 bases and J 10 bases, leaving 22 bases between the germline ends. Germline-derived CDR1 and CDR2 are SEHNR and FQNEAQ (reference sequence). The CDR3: CASSPGLREMVAQYF. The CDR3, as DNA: TGTGCCAGCAGCCCAGGGCTGAGGGAAATGGTCGCGCAGTATTTT.

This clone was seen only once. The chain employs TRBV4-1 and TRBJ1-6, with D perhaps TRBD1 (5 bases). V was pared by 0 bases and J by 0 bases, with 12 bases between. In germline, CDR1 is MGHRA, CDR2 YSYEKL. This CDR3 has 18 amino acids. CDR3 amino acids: CASSQDGGASSYNSPLHF. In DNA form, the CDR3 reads TGCGCCAGCAGCCAAGACGGGGGAGCGAGCTCCTATAATTCACCCCTCCACTTT.